This TCR beta chain emerged from a study of T and B cells in COVID-19 patients. Study in general: Peripheral blood came from COVID-19 patients with active infection or after recovery. Comorbidities linked to unfavorable COVID-19 outcome were present in about 90% of the 20 active-infection patients. Study-wide findings and caveats: Exclusive to the recovered cohort were some 2,500 TCR clusters, a few dozen of them with low generation probability.

BIOMED2 TRB-A/B primer pools were used in multiplex TRB PCR. TCRdb fed the multiplex PCR reads into MiXCR, producing one record per CDR3 protein. Of 6,400 or so distinct CDR3 sequences in the sample, roughly a quarter are singletons; the top ten hold approximately 10%. From blood, about 240-550 ng of genomic DNA served as TRB template. This CDR3 has 17 residues. The V end was cut by 3 bases, the J end by 2 bases, with 19 bases between. The germline CDR1 and CDR2 sequences are SGHDT and YYEEEE. This clonotype has a count of ten or more. Its antigen is not known. The gene calls are TRBV5-6 and TRBJ2-3; D perhaps matches TRBD1 (6 bases). This TCR was sampled from a human donor with active COVID-19. Source material: blood. CDR3 region: CASSSHAQGKVTDTQYF. The CDR3 DNA is TGTGCCAGCAGCTCCCATGCACAGGGAAAGGTCACAGATACGCAGTATTTT.